The following is a T cell receptor (beta chain) sequence with its context. Its cognate antigen is unknown. Memory T cells were CD45RO+, naive were CD45RA+, sorted by FACS. The sample originates from a study of regulatory dendritic cells for organ transplantation. Study-wide results and limits: Resting memory CD8+ T cells held the most alloreactive clonotypes. Mature dendritic cells appeared to drive more memory CD8+ clonal expansion than regulatory ones.

The CDR3 spans 15 residues. V was pared by 5 bases and J by 3 bases, with 17 bases between. Germline CDR1 reads SGDLS; CDR2 reads YYNGEE. The protocol was immunoSEQ multiplex PCR, while the TCRdb copy is restricted to in-frame clones and leaves out a portion. The data show under 45,000 clones, approximately 88% seen once. Sequenced material: naive CD4+ T cells from blood. Specified subset: CD45RA+ naive T cells. The clonotype comes from a human donor in good health. The genes are TRBV9 and TRBJ1-1; D is unclear. CDR3 DNA sequence: TGTGCCAGCAGGATCATAGGAAAAGAGGACACTGAAGCTTTCTTT. As protein: CASRIIGKEDTEAFF.